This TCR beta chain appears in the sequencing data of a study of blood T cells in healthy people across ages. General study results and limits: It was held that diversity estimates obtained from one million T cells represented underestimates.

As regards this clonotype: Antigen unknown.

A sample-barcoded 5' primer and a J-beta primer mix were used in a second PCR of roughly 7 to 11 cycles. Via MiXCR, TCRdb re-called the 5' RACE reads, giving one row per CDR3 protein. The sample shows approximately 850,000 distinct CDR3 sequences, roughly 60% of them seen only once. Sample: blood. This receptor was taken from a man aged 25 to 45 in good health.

This CDR3 reads CASSEQGGTYEQYF. The CDR3 DNA follows: TGTGCCAGCTCAGAACAGGGGGGTACCTACGAGCAGTACTTC. The chain carries TRBV18 and TRBJ2-7, with 8 bases that match TRBD1. Germline V CDR1 and CDR2: KGHSH, LQKENI. The CDR3 covers 14 residues. V gave up 5 bases and J gave up 2 bases; unmatched junction bases: 5.